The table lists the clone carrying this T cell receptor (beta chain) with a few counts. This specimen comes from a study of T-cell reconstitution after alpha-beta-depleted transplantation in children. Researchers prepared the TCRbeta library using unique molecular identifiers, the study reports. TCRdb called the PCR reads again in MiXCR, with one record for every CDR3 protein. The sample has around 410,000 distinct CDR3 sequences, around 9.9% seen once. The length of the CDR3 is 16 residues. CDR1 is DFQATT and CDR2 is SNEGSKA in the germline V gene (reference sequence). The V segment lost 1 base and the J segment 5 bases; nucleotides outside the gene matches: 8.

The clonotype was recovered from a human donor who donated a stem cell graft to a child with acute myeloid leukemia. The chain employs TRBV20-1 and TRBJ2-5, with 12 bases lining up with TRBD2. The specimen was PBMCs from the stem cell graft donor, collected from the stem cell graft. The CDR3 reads CSARVLAGGAAETQYF. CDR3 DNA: TGCAGTGCTAGAGTACTAGCGGGAGGAGCGGCGGAGACCCAGTACTTC.